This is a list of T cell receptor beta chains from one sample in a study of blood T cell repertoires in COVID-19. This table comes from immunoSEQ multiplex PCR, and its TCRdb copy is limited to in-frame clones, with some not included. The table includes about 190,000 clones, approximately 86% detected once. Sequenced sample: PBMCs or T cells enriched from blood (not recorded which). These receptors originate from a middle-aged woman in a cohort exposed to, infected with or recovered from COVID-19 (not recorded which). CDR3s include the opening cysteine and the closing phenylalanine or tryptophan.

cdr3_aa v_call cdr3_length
CASSLDYGSQYEQYF TRBV11-2 15
CASSLGLSYNEQFF TRBV27 14
CATSSDRGNKYEQYF TRBV15 15
CASSSTGGRREQYF TRBV6-2/TRBV6-3 14
CASQIWAGDSPLHF TRBV7-9 14
CASSPSGGASLGYTF TRBV19 15
CATLRGDTQYF TRBV6-5 11
CATSTDRGQFF TRBV15 11
CASSVVSGGSTGELFF TRBV9 16
CASSQDQVYNQPQHF TRBV4-1 15
CSATTGAHGYTF TRBV29-1 12
CASSWRGGETQYF TRBV5-1 13
CASLPGQGDYEQYF TRBV5-5 14
CASSLSGGDTGELFF TRBV6-2/TRBV6-3 15
CAISEQVLTYEQYF TRBV10-3 14
CASSFQTGMRETQYF TRBV7-8 15
CASSQELGLGHEQFF TRBV4-2 15
CASRAPGLIGAFF TRBV12-3/TRBV12-4 13
CASSAGTGGNNGYTF TRBV28 15
CASSITGSSYEQYF TRBV19 14
CASTISSIAGNTIYF TRBV2 15
CASSTSGGSTDTQYF TRBV19 15
CASSYRLAGYNEQFF TRBV6-5 15
CASSLRGVNDYEQYF TRBV7-9 15
CASSLEGGPAITYEQYF TRBV27 17
CASRATGGSYEQYF TRBV27 14
CASSLPRGAGDTQYF TRBV11-2 15
CASSSRASNQPQHF TRBV19 14
CASSYGTGGQETQYF TRBV19 15
CASSSPGQGANYGYTF TRBV7-9 16
CAWRGGSNQPQHF TRBV30 13